These 29 T cell receptor beta chains came from one sample sequenced in a study of T cells in Graves' hyperthyroidism and ophthalmopathy. Amplified TCR beta CDR3 regions derived from RNA transcripts. The HTBI primer set was used in a first-round RT-PCR of the TCR CDR3. MiXCR was run by TCRdb on the multiplex PCR reads, yielding one entry per CDR3 protein. This table holds more than 500,000 distinct CDR3 sequences, about 16% found once. Sequenced input: blood. The source of these receptors is a woman between 25 and 40 years old with Graves' hyperthyroidism.

A remark on this clonotype: A much larger clonotype is one base distant, so this may be a read error. The chain combines TRBV3-1 with TRBJ2-7; possible D gene TRBD2, 6 bases. The V end lost 0 bases, the J end lost 2 bases, and 23 bases lay between the germline ends. This CDR3 comprises 19 residues. The germline gives CDR1 LGHDT, CDR2 YNNKEL (reference sequence). The CDR3 spells CASSQESPSEILIPYEQYF. The CDR3, as DNA: TGTGCCAGCAGCCAAGAAAGTCCTAGCGAGATCCTAATACCCTACGAGCAGTACTTC.

On this clonotype: One end of the junction varies from germline; a read error may be responsible. The rearrangement links TRBV12-3 or TRBV12-4 to TRBJ1-3, with 9 positions matching TRBD1. This CDR3 comprises 16 residues. The DNA of the CDR3 is TGTGCCGGCAGTTTAGGACAGGGGTACGCTGGAAACACCATATATTTT. It translates to CAGSLGQGYAGNTIYF.

This clonotype has a count of ten or more. The chain has TRBV13 and TRBJ2-1; TRBD2 matches 12 bases. V trimming: 4 bases; J trimming: 6 bases; junction bases outside the gene matches: 4. CDR1 is PRHDT and CDR2 is FYEKMQ in the germline V gene (reference sequence). This CDR3 comprises 15 residues. The CDR3 spells CASSSGLAGFNEQFF. CDR3 sequence (DNA): TGTGCCAGCAGCTCGGGACTAGCGGGCTTCAATGAGCAGTTCTTC.

Ten or more counts support this clonotype. The gene calls are TRBV20-1 and TRBJ1-1; D is unresolved. There are 14 residues in the CDR3. Looked up from germline, CDR1 is DFQATT and CDR2 is SNEGSKA (reference sequence). Trimming left V 4 bases short and J 1 base short, with 13 bases between. CDR3 residues: CSAKGSNSNTEAFF. CDR3 DNA sequence: TGCAGTGCTAAGGGATCAAACTCGAACACTGAAGCTTTCTTT.

With regard to this clonotype: A read error may account for a junction end that differs from germline. The chain carries TRBV11-2 and TRBJ2-7; TRBD1 or TRBD2 may be the D gene (5 bases each). CDR3 length: 14 residues. Germline lookup yields CDR1 SGHAT and CDR2 FQNNGV. As DNA, the CDR3 is TGTGTCAGCAGCTTAGGGGCTAGCAAGTACGAGCAGTACTTC. This encodes CVSSLGASKYEQYF.

This clonotype came up many times. J is TRBJ1-1 and V is TRBV5-6; D not certain. From germline, CDR1 is SGHDT and CDR2 YYEEEE. The CDR3 is made up of 15 amino acids. V was clipped by 4 bases and J by 0 bases, with 13 bases between them. The DNA of the CDR3 is TGTGCCAGCAGCCTAACCGACGCGGTGAACACTGAAGCTTTCTTT. It is translated as CASSLTDAVNTEAFF.

This rearrangement joins TRBV11-2 to TRBJ2-1; TRBD2 agrees at 7 bases. CDR1 is SGHAT, CDR2 FQNNGV, per germline. V trimming: 3 bases; J trimming: 0 bases; junction bases outside the gene matches: 14. The CDR3 extends over 19 amino acids. The CDR3 sequence: CASSFPSQRGQSSYNEQFF. The CDR3 coding sequence is TGTGCCAGCAGCTTCCCAAGCCAGCGGGGTCAGAGCTCCTACAATGAGCAGTTCTTC. The entire variable domain, with the rest obtained from reference TRBV11-2 and TRBJ2-1, is as follows: EAGVAQSPRYKIIEKRQSVAFWCNPISGHATLYWYQQILGQGPKLLIQFQNNGVVDDSQLPKDRFSAERLKGVDSTLKIQPAKLEDSAVYLCASSFPSQRGQSSYNEQFFGPGTRLTVL.

This clonotype was seen a few times. Germline and junction disagree at one end, which may indicate a read error. The J gene is TRBJ2-5, the V gene TRBV12-3 or TRBV12-4; either TRBD1 or TRBD2 may supply D (5 bases each). This CDR3 region has 17 residues. This CDR3 is CASSLEAWRGPGETQYF. The CDR3 DNA sequence: TGTGCCAGCAGCTTAGAGGCTTGGAGAGGGCCAGGGGAGACCCAGTACTTC.

The chain combines TRBV5-1 with TRBJ2-2, with TRBD1 as a possible D gene (5 bases). Trimming left V 0 bases short and J 7 bases short, with 13 bases between. The CDR3 totals 15 residues. CDR1 is SGHRS, CDR2 YFSETQ, per germline. The CDR3 region is CASSLDPGINGELFF. The CDR3 DNA follows: TGCGCCAGCAGCTTGGATCCAGGGATAAACGGGGAGCTGTTTTTT.

This clonotype has a count of ten or more. V and J are TRBV7-2 and TRBJ2-7; weak D call: TRBD2 (5 bases). CDR1 and CDR2 (germline): SGHTA, FQGNSA. V was pared by 3 bases and J by 0 bases, with 9 bases between. The CDR3 contains 14 residues. CDR3 DNA sequence: TGTGCCAGCAGCTTGGGTAGCGTCTCCTACGAGCAGTACTTC. This codes for CASSLGSVSYEQYF.

This clonotype showed up many times. The rearrangement links TRBV27 to TRBJ1-2; no firm D call. This CDR3 comprises 14 residues. Trimming cost V 6 bases and J 7 bases, with 18 bases left between them. Germline V gene lookup returns CDR1 MNHEY and CDR2 SMNVEV (reference sequence). Written as DNA, the CDR3 is TGTGCCAGCAGAAGAACAGTTGAAAACCTTGGCTACACCTTC. Protein: CASRRTVENLGYTF.

This clonotype was counted at least ten times. The rearrangement joins TRBV20-1 to TRBJ2-5; D remains unclear. This CDR3 contains 13 residues. The V gene lost 0 bases and the J gene lost 1 base, with 6 bases spanning the gap. Germline loops: CDR1 DFQATT, CDR2 SNEGSKA (reference sequence). CDR3 residues: CSARDVTQETQYF. The CDR3 bases are TGCAGTGCTAGAGACGTTACCCAAGAGACCCAGTACTTC.

In this sample, this clonotype turned up many times. J is TRBJ1-5 and V is TRBV28, with D possibly TRBD1 on 5 matching bases. V lost 3 bases, J lost 3 bases, and 15 bases lay in between. This CDR3 is built from 16 residues. The germline V gene encodes CDR1 MDHEN and CDR2 SYDVKM. CDR3: CASSFWPSGINQPQHF. The CDR3 DNA is TGTGCCAGCAGTTTTTGGCCCTCAGGGATCAATCAGCCCCAGCATTTT.

At least ten counts were recorded for this clonotype. The CDR3 region is CASSLANEQFF. CDR3 DNA sequence: TGTGCCAGCAGTTTAGCAAATGAGCAGTTCTTC. The gene calls are TRBV12-3 or TRBV12-4 and TRBJ2-1; D is ambiguous. The CDR3 spans 11 residues. The V and J ends lost 0 bases and 7 bases respectively, with 1 base between them.

Note on this clonotype: One junction end disagrees with the germline gene, perhaps due to a read error. The chain combines TRBV27 with TRBJ2-4; TRBD1 aligns across 10 bases. CDR1 and CDR2 (germline): MNHEY, SMNVEV (reference sequence). CDR3 length: 15 residues. The CDR3 sequence: CASRSGTGALDPLTF. In nucleotides, the CDR3 is TGTGCCAGCAGATCCGGGACAGGGGCCCTTGATCCCCTAACTTTC.

For this clonotype: One end of the junction fails to match germline, which may point to a read error. The chain is built from TRBV7-3 and TRBJ2-7, with D uncertain. This CDR3 has 13 residues. The V gene's germline CDR1 is SGHTA and CDR2 FQGTGA. This chain's CDR3 is CASSLGVSDEQYF. CDR3 coding DNA: TGTGCCAGCAGCTTAGGGGTCTCCGACGAGCAGTACTTC.

This clonotype came up a few times. The chain uses TRBV7-2 and TRBJ2-6, with unresolved D. In germline, CDR1 is SGHTA, CDR2 FQGNSA. V was cut by 5 bases and J by 0 bases, with 8 bases left in between. The CDR3 loop spans 15 amino acids. The CDR3 bases are TGTGCCAGCAGCAATGACCACTCTGGGGCCAACGTCCTGACTTTC. Protein sequence: CASSNDHSGANVLTF.

V and J are TRBV28 and TRBJ1-1; D remains ambiguous. Trimming pared 4 bases from V and 5 bases from J, leaving 11 bases between. This CDR3 has 13 residues. The germline V gene encodes CDR1 MDHEN and CDR2 SYDVKM. CDR3 coding DNA: TGTGCCAGCAGTTCCCTTCTATCAACTGAAGCTTTCTTT. This translates into CASSSLLSTEAFF.

The CDR3 sequence is CASSLRTGEKLFF. The CDR3 DNA reads TGTGCCAGCAGCTTAAGAACAGGTGAAAAACTGTTTTTT. The genes are TRBV7-6 and TRBJ1-4, with D possibly TRBD1 on 5 matching bases. Germline V gene sequence: CDR1 SGHVS, CDR2 FNYEAQ. The CDR3 totals 13 residues. Between the trimmed V and J ends, which lost 2 bases and 7 bases, there was a span of 8 bases.

The sample holds many counts of this clonotype. This chain links TRBV5-1 with TRBJ2-5; the D gene is possibly TRBD1 (6 bases). V dropped 2 bases and J dropped 7 bases, with 15 bases sitting between them. Germline V CDR1 and CDR2: SGHRS, YFSETQ. The CDR3 consists of 14 residues. CDR3 bases: TGCGCCAGCAGCTTCCAGGGGAACGGAGGGACCCAGTACTTC. It codes for CASSFQGNGGTQYF. The variable domain in full, completed from reference TRBV5-1 and TRBJ2-5, reads KAGVTQTPRYLIKTRGQQVTLSCSPISGHRSVSWYQQTPGQGLQFLFEYFSETQRNKGNFPGRFSGRQFSNSRSEMNVSTLELGDSALYLCASSFQGNGGTQYFGPGTRLLVL.

This clonotype was counted many times. This sequence joins TRBV20-1 and TRBJ2-7; a possible D gene is TRBD1 (5 bases). V gave up 4 bases and J gave up 4 bases, with 14 bases separating them. CDR1 DFQATT and CDR2 SNEGSKA come from the germline V gene (reference sequence). This CDR3 is 13 amino acids long. The CDR3 loop is CSANVADIYEQYF. CDR3 nucleotide sequence: TGCAGTGCTAATGTGGCGGACATTTACGAGCAGTACTTC.

This clonotype was recorded at least ten times. V usage is TRBV5-1 and J usage is TRBJ1-1; the D gene is possibly TRBD1 (6 bases). Looked up from germline, CDR1 is SGHRS and CDR2 is YFSETQ. V was pared by 0 bases and J by 3 bases, with 18 bases between. The length of the CDR3 is 17 residues. DNA for the CDR3: TGCGCCAGCAGCTTGGGAGCGGGTCGGGGGCAGGACACTGAAGCTTTCTTT. It encodes CASSLGAGRGQDTEAFF.

This clonotype has more than one count but fewer than ten. The CDR3 nucleotides are TGTGCCAGCAGTATTACCAGAAAGCCCAACACAGATACGCAGTATTTT. Residues: CASSITRKPNTDTQYF. This chain links TRBV28 with TRBJ2-3, with no clear D. CDR3 length: 16 amino acids. V dropped 5 bases and J dropped 2 bases, with 17 bases sitting between them. Germline V gives CDR1 MDHEN, CDR2 SYDVKM.

A few counts support this clonotype. V gene TRBV28 combines with J gene TRBJ2-7, with D possibly called TRBD1 or TRBD2 (7 bases each). The CDR3 is made up of 16 amino acids. V was cut by 6 bases and J by 3 bases, with 21 bases left in between. Germline values: CDR1 MDHEN, CDR2 SYDVKM. CDR3 nucleotides: TGTGCCAGCAGCCCGGAGGGAGGGGGCCCGGACTACGAGCAGTACTTC. Protein: CASSPEGGGPDYEQYF.

This clonotype has a count of ten or more. V gene TRBV28 combines with J gene TRBJ2-1, with 10 bases aligning to TRBD2. Germline loops: CDR1 MDHEN, CDR2 SYDVKM. Unmatched junction bases numbered 16, after V lost 6 bases and J lost 5 bases. The CDR3 consists of 18 residues. CDR3 amino acids: CASSKGIRGLAENNEQFF. The CDR3 coding sequence is TGTGCCAGCAGCAAGGGGATTAGAGGACTAGCGGAAAACAATGAGCAGTTCTTC. The full variable domain, its missing parts supplied by reference TRBV28 and TRBJ2-1, is DVKVTQSSRYLVKRTGEKVFLECVQDMDHENMFWYRQDPGLGLRLIYFSYDVKMKEKGDIPEGYSVSREKKERFSLILESASTNQTSMYLCASSKGIRGLAENNEQFFGPGTRLTVL.

This clonotype appeared many times. CDR3 nucleotide sequence: TGTGCCAGCAGACCCCCCTCCGGGAGGGGGGGAGAGACTGAAGCTTTCTTT. It specifies CASRPPSGRGGETEAFF. This chain connects TRBV6-1 to TRBJ1-1; possible D gene TRBD1, 6 bases. V lost 6 bases and J lost 5, with 25 bases in between. This CDR3 contains 17 residues. Germline CDR1 is MNHNS and CDR2 is SASEGT.

This clonotype occurred many times. DNA for the CDR3: TGTGCCACAAGGGATCAAACAGCAGATACGCAGTATTTT. Protein sequence: CATRDQTADTQYF. The gene calls are TRBV6-1 and TRBJ2-3; D gene uncertain. CDR3 size: 13 residues. CDR1 and CDR2 from the germline V gene are MNHNS and SASEGT. The V end was cut by 10 bases, the J end by 4 bases, with 15 bases between.

This rearrangement joins TRBV20-1 to TRBJ2-2; TRBD2 might be the D (6 bases). The CDR3 consists of 14 residues. Between the trimmed V and J ends, which lost 7 bases and 2 bases, there was a span of 14 bases. Germline V gene lookup returns CDR1 DFQATT and CDR2 SNEGSKA (reference sequence). The CDR3 region is CSGGPSANTGELFF. CDR3 DNA: TGCAGTGGGGGCCCTAGCGCCAACACCGGGGAGCTGTTTTTT.

This clonotype was picked up a small number of times. This chain uses TRBV6-2 or TRBV6-3 with TRBJ1-5; D possibly corresponds to TRBD1 (5 bases). Trimming removed 4 bases from V and 8 bases from J, with 27 bases in between. The germline V gene encodes CDR1 MNHEY and CDR2 SVGEGT. There are 18 residues in the CDR3. The CDR3 reads CASSSSLHLDSFDKPQHF. The CDR3, as DNA: TGTGCCAGCAGTTCCTCACTTCATTTAGACAGCTTCGATAAGCCCCAGCATTTT.